This T cell receptor beta chain was documented in a study of beta chain features in type 1 diabetes. Germline V lookup: CDR1 GTSNPN, CDR2 SVGIG (reference sequence). Trimming took 4 bases from V and 3 from J, leaving 16 bases between them. The CDR3 extends over 15 amino acids. General study findings and limits: cDNA-based sequencing might over-represent cells highly expressing TCR. Lower insertion and higher deletion counts appeared at VDJ junctions in type 1 diabetes patients. There was a moderate but significant shortening of TCRB CDR3s in all four CD4+ subsets of Type 1 diabetes patients.

The authors reverse transcribed all of the isolated RNA, so sequencing captured expressed TCRB transcripts. Sequencing of naive, central memory and regulatory T cell samples gave an average of around 3.5 million reads. Generated by immunoSEQ multiplex PCR, the TCRdb table keeps only in-frame clones and is missing some. The profile shows some 640,000 clones, 11% to 15% of them singletons. Note on this clone: Its specificity is unknown.

This rearrangement joins TRBV30 to TRBJ1-5, with D maybe TRBD1 (6 bases). The sequencing sample was made of naive CD4+ T cells from blood. This TCR derives from a man between 18 and 29 years old with type 1 diabetes. CDR3 residues: CAWTPGGQHNQPQHF. CDR3 nucleotide sequence: TGTGCCTGGACCCCCGGGGGACAACACAATCAGCCCCAGCATTTT. Full variable domain (remainder filled in from reference TRBV30 and TRBJ1-5): SQTIHQWPATLVQPVGSPLSLECTVEGTSNPNLYWYRQAAGRGLQLLFYSVGIGQISSEVPQNLSASRPQDRQFILSSKKLLLSDSGFYLCAWTPGGQHNQPQHFGDGTRLSIL.